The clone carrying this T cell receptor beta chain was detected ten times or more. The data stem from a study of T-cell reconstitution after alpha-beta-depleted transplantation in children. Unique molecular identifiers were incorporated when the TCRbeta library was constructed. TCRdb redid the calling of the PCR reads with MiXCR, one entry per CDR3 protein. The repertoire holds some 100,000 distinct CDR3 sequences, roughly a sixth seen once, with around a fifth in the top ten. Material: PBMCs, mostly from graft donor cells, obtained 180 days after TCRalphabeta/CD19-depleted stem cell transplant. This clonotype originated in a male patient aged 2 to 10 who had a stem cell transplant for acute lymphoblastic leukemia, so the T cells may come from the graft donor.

The CDR3 sequence is CASSYLGNQPQHF. In nucleotides, the CDR3 is TGTGCCAGCAGTTACCTGGGCAATCAGCCCCAGCATTTT. The genes are TRBV6-5 and TRBJ1-5; D gene ambiguous. Looked up from germline, CDR1 is MNHEY and CDR2 is SVGAGI. V lost 2 bases to trimming and J lost 2 bases, with 4 bases between them. The CDR3 runs to 13 residues.